This T cell receptor beta chain derives from a study of cytomegalovirus exposure and HLA in healthy donors (TCRdb year 2017). Describing the broader study: An earlier analysis of approximately 600 of the donors reported 250 to 300 Gb of sequence data and some 120 million unique TCR beta sequences from roughly 200 million T cells. To decide whether each TCR beta V gene segment behaved as functional or pseudogenic, an earlier analysis of approximately 590 of the donors relied on high-throughput TCR beta sequencing. On average, around 200,000 unique TCR beta nucleotide sequences were sequenced per donor among a few hundred genotyped donors of the cohort, with roughly 19% of those sequences being non-productive. A later genetic analysis used genome-wide SNP genotypes for about 60% of the roughly 700 donors, treating that subset as a discovery cohort. The study was designed to test whether signatures of past pathogen exposure could be identified by cataloging public T cell receptors. Using immunosequencing, the study profiled T cell repertoires from 666 subjects and related those repertoires to cytomegalovirus serostatus. Roughly 300 gigabases of sequencing data and tens of millions of unique TCR sequences were included in an early release covering about 700 HLA-typed donors. In addition to the first cohort of approximately 670 subjects, a separate validation cohort of 100 to 150 different subjects was used. Of the 398 genotyped donors, 81% were placed in the genetic ancestry cluster associated with self-reported Caucasian donors. Donor age, sex, ethnicity and CMV serostatus were compiled alongside the repertoire data. To predict cytomegalovirus infection status, the study brought together high-throughput TCR immunosequencing, statistical association of individual TCRs with disease status, and machine learning. HLA typing covered class I and class II loci at four-digit resolution. Four or five DR-DQ haplotypes were handled as single units for association and clustering because linkage in the cohort was strong. All discovery cohort repertoires had been generated on a single sequencing platform. In the later analysis, no new phenotypic data were used to find candidate immune exposures; instead, reliance was placed on TCR beta sequences and their occurrence across donors. The number of donors typed differed by locus, with about 629-640 for A, B, C, DRB1 and DQB1, about 500 for DQA1, some 570 for DPA1, and under 490 for DPB1. A later analysis re-examined previously published TCR beta repertoires from about 700 donors and added high-resolution HLA genotyping to investigate patterns of TCR occurrence. The full study reports these points: While some public TCRs were present in many individuals, most TCR sequences turned up only very rarely across donors. A cluster of highly shared sequence variants was judged likely to be a technical artifact of the sequencing pipeline. A later analysis reported that several top co-occurrence clusters appeared linked to parvovirus B19, influenza, CMV and Epstein-Barr virus. A further reported finding was that TCR beta sequences accurately predicted the HLA-A and HLA-B alleles for most subjects in the first cohort. At a false discovery rate of 0.05, a later analysis linked fewer than 20,000 TCR beta sequences to specific HLA alleles. An earlier analysis of approximately 600 of the donors showed that most TCR beta V segments appeared in productive rearrangements either about 87% or about 30% of the time, which broadly matched IMGT annotations. Because HLA typing was missing for some donors at each locus, association tests included only the typed subset. A later analysis found that HLA-associated TCR beta chains were more clonally expanded and had lower generation probabilities than equally common non-associated chains. A later genetic analysis associated a missense DCLRE1C variant with V-gene and J-gene trimming of TCR beta chains, and an independent cohort replicated the association. Compared with the 666-donor mean, donors in an Asian-associated ancestry cluster had fewer N-insertions in productive TCRs, according to a later genetic analysis. CMV serostatus was the only immune exposure information available for the cohort. Cytomegalovirus status was reported to be diagnosed by the classifier with high specificity and sensitivity in both the original and validation cohorts. Because counts were too low, seventeen rarely observed V segments, including chromosome 9 orphons, were excluded from the earlier analysis of fewer than 650 of the donors. A later analysis found that TCR association rates varied across HLA loci, with DRB1 alleles showing the most associated TCRs and HLA-C alleles the fewest. The authors suggested that the approach could potentially be generalized to other disease states and immunological phenotypes. This cohort had only TCR beta chains sequenced, and the lack of alpha or paired-chain data limited which features could be detected. Correlated functional status among segregating V segments might be attributable to linkage disequilibrium, but an unknown experimental factor could not be ruled out. A few of the identified cytomegalovirus-associated TCR beta chains were confirmed in vitro to be specific for cytomegalovirus antigens. A total of some 180 TCR beta chains were listed by the study as associated with cytomegalovirus. When HLA alleles, especially DR and DQ, strongly co-occurred, TCR associations were difficult to assign to individual alleles. Sequencing depth was assumed to be roughly uniform across donors in the presence/absence analyses, though that assumption may not hold. Some IMGT-functional V segments, including TRBV6-2 and TRBV6-3, could not be told apart with the 87-base-pair reads, so those segments were excluded. A later analysis found that most CMV-associated TCR beta chains appeared HLA-restricted, with HLA associations seemingly driven largely by CMV exposure.

Library preparation used the immunoSEQ multiplex PCR assay. For the multiplex PCR, a mixture combining 60 forward primers for TCR Vbeta segments and 13 reverse primers for TCR Jbeta segments was used. The CDR3 region of rearranged TCR beta genes was amplified from genomic DNA by a multiplex PCR assay. Amplified TCR beta libraries were sequenced as 87-base-pair reads on the Illumina HiSeq System. Per the original workflow: In a later analysis, tens of millions of unique TCR beta chains were counted across the roughly 610 repertoires, and approximately 11 million of these chains were shared by at least two donors. Raw reads were error-corrected and collapsed into unique sequences with a nearest-neighbor algorithm that merged closely related sequences to remove PCR and sequencing errors. V, D and J gene segments were assigned by aligning CDR3 sequences to IMGT reference sequences. For a sequence to be retained, a match of at least six nucleotides was required to both a V gene segment and a J gene segment. A rearrangement counted as productive if the CDR3 had no stop codons and remained in frame with V and J, and every other rearrangement counted as non-productive. Following IMGT convention, CDR3 was defined as the stretch from the second conserved V-encoded cysteine to the conserved J-encoded phenylalanine. Sequences without an unambiguous match to a single V gene segment were excluded from the earlier analysis of several hundred of the donors. An earlier analysis of several hundred of the donors called V segments functional above 56.7% productive rearrangements and segregating when the between-donor standard deviation exceeded 5%. To diagnose cytomegalovirus status from the catalog of TCR beta chain sequences, a statistical classification framework was built. In a later analysis, V and J genes were assigned by comparing TCR nucleotide sequences against IMGT/GENE-DB human TR gene sequences. The TCRdist pipeline was used in a later analysis to assign CDR3 sequences and most-parsimonious VDJ recombination scenarios. In a later analysis, every TCR beta chain was defined by the combination of its CDR3 amino acid sequence and its V-gene family, and reads without a unique V-gene family were dropped. A later analysis removed over 500 highly shared, low-generation-probability nucleotide sequences to deal with suspected cross-contamination and a sequencing artifact. A later analysis calculated a clonal expansion index for each public chain from normalized within-repertoire ranks of inferred template counts. In a later analysis, generation probabilities were computed with a VDJ recombination model fitted to out-of-frame rearrangements, and the resulting probabilities were checked against IGoR. Hypergeometric tests were used in a later analysis to score TCR-TCR, TCR-HLA and TCR-CMV co-occurrence, with a repertoire-size bias correction applied to the TCR pairs. To estimate false discovery rates, a later analysis permuted the HLA or CMV assignments 20 times. A later analysis grouped co-occurring TCRs with DBSCAN, adding TCRdist sequence similarity when clustering within HLA-allele-positive subsets. Repertoires with fewer than 30,000 or more than 120,000 public chains were left out of co-occurrence clustering, as were four to six repertoires with anomalous nucleotide sharing. TCRdb took this table from immuneACCESS and kept in-frame rearrangements with V and J called. Such tables lack part of the clones; where checked against another copy, unresolved V genes explain under half of the gap, and the rest is unexplained. Clonal size and the V and J genes are those of that table, whereas D and trimming came from the DNA. The table for this sample lists fewer than 150,000 clones; around 74% of them were counted only once. The ten top clones hold approximately 5.4% of the sample.

The cohort consisted of fewer than 700 healthy bone marrow donors. All cohort members were sampled while nominally healthy, although unrecorded immune exposures were likely present. The donor tested CMV seropositive and was one of the 289 seropositive cohort members. A peripheral blood sample was provided by each donor, and peripheral blood mononuclear cells were used for TCR beta sequencing. The Qiagen DNeasy Blood Extraction Kit was used to extract genomic DNA from the blood cell samples. From the cysteine through the phenylalanine, the CDR3 covers 13 amino acids. Only the CDR3 portion is preserved as DNA: 39 bases, with reading frame beginning at the first base. CDR1 KGHSH and CDR2 LQKENI were looked up in the germline V gene. V is clipped by 7 bases and J by 4 bases, and the sequence between their germline boundaries is 13 bases long. This clone was counted only a few times. The target of this receptor is not known. No much larger clone exists at a distance of one base, and base qualities are not known.

The rearrangement joined TRBV18 to TRBJ1-1, with a tentative D gene TRBD1 over 6 matching bases. The sequence came from a woman aged 50 to 60 in good health and CMV-seropositive. The specimen was PBMCs. The CDR3 reads CASLGQSSTEAFF. The DNA sequence reads TGTGCCAGCTTAGGACAGAGTTCCACTGAAGCTTTCTTT. Joined to the reference TRBV18 and TRBJ1-1 proteins, this CDR3 gives the full variable domain: NAGVMQNPRHLVRRRGQEARLRCSPMKGHSHVYWYRQLPEEGLKFMVYLQKENIIDESGMPKERFSAEFPKEGPSILRIQQVVRGDSAAYFCASLGQSSTEAFFGQGTRLTVV.